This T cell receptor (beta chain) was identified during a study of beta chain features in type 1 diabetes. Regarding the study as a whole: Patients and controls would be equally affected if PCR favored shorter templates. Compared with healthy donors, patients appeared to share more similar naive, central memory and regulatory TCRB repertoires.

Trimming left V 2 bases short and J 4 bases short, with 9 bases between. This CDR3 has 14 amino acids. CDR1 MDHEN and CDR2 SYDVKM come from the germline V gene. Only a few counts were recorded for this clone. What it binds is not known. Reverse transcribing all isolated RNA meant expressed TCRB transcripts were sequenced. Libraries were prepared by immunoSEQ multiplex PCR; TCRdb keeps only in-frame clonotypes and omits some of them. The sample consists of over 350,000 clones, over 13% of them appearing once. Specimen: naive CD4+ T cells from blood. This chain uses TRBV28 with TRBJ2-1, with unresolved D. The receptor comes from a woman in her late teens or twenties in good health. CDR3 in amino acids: CASSLRQRYNEQFF. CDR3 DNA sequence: TGTGCCAGCAGTTTAAGGCAGCGATACAATGAGCAGTTCTTC.